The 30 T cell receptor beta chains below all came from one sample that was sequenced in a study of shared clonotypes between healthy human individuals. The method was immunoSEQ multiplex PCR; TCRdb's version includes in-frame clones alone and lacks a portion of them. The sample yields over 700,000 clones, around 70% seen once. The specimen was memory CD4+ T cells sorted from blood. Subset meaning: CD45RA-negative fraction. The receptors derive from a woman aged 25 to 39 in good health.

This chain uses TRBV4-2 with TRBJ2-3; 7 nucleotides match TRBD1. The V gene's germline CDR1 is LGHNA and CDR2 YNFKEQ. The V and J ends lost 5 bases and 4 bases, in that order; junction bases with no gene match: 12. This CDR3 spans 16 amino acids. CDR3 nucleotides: TGTGCCAGCAGCTGGGACCAATTTACAGGGGCAGATACGCAGTATTTT. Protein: CASSWDQFTGADTQYF.

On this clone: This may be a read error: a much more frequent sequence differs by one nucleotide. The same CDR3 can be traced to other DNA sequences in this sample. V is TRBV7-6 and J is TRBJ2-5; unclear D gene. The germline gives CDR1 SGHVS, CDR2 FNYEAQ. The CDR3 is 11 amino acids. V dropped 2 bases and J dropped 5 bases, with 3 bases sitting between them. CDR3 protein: CASSLSETQYF. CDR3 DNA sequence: TGTGCCAGCAGCTTATCGGAGACCCAGTACTTC.

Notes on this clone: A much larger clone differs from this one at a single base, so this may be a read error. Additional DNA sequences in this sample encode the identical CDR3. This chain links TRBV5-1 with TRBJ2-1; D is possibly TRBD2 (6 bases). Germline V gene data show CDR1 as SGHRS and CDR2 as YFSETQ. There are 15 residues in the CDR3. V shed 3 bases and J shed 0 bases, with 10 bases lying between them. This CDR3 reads CASSWDSSSYNEQFF. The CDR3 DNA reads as TGCGCCAGCAGCTGGGACTCAAGCTCCTACAATGAGCAGTTCTTC. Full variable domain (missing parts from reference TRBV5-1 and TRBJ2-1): KAGVTQTPRYLIKTRGQQVTLSCSPISGHRSVSWYQQTPGQGLQFLFEYFSETQRNKGNFPGRFSGRQFSNSRSEMNVSTLELGDSALYLCASSWDSSSYNEQFFGPGTRLTVL.

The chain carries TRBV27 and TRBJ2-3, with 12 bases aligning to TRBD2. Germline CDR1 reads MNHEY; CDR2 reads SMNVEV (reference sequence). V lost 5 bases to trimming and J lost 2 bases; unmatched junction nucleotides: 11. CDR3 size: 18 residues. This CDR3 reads CASSPKSRLAGDTDTQYF. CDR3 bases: TGTGCCAGCAGTCCAAAATCCCGACTAGCGGGAGACACAGATACGCAGTATTTT.

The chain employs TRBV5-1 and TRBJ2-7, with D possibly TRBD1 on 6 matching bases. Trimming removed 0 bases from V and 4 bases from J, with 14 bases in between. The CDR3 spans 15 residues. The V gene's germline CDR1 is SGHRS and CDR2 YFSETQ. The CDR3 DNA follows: TGCGCCAGCAGCTTGGGGCAGGGGTTGCCGTACGAGCAGTACTTC. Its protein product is CASSLGQGLPYEQYF.

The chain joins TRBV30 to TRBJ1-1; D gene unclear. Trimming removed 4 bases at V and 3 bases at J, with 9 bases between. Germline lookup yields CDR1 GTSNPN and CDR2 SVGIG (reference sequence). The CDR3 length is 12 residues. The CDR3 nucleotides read TGTGCCTGGATGGGCGGATACACTGAAGCTTTCTTT. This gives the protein CAWMGGYTEAFF. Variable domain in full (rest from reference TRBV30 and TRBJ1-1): SQTIHQWPATLVQPVGSPLSLECTVEGTSNPNLYWYRQAAGRGLQLLFYSVGIGQISSEVPQNLSASRPQDRQFILSSKKLLLSDSGFYLCAWMGGYTEAFFGQGTRLTVV.

In DNA, the CDR3 is TGTGCCAGCAGTTACTTGGGGCCCCAGCATTTT. It is translated as CASSYLGPQHF. This chain links TRBV28 with TRBJ1-5; D call uncertain. The CDR3 consists of 11 residues. Germline values: CDR1 MDHEN, CDR2 SYDVKM. Trimming took off 4 bases at V and 9 bases at J, with 7 bases between the two ends.

This CDR3 is CASRKQGAGNQPQHF. CDR3 DNA sequence: TGTGCCAGCAGAAAACAGGGGGCCGGCAATCAGCCCCAGCATTTT. This chain connects TRBV2 to TRBJ1-5; 9 positions agree with TRBD1. CDR1 and CDR2 from the germline V gene are SNHLY and FYNNEI. V lost 6 bases, J lost 2 bases, and 5 bases stayed unmatched. The CDR3 runs 15 residues.

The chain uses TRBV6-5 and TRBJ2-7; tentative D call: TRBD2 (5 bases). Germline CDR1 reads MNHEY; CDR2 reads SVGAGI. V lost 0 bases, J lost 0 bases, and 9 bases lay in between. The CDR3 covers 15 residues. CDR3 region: CASSYSEGLSYEQYF. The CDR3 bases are TGTGCCAGCAGTTACTCTGAGGGCCTCTCCTACGAGCAGTACTTC.

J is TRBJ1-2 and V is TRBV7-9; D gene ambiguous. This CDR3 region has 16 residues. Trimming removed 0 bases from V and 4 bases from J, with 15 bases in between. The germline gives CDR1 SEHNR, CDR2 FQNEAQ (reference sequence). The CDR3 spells CASSLALWDPGYGYTF. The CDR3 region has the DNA TGTGCCAGCAGCTTAGCGTTATGGGATCCTGGCTATGGCTACACCTTC.

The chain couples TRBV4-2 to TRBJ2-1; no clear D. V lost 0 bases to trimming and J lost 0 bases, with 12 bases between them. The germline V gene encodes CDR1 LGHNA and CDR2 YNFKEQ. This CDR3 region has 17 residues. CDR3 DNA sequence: TGTGCCAGCAGCCAAGATCTAGGGTCTAGCTCCTACAATGAGCAGTTCTTC. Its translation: CASSQDLGSSSYNEQFF.

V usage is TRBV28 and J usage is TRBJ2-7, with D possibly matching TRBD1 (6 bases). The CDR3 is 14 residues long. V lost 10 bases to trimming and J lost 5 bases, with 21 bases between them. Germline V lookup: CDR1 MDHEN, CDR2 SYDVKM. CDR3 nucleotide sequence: TGTGCCACCCTGGACAGTTTGGTCGGCCACGAGCAGTACTTC. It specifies CATLDSLVGHEQYF.

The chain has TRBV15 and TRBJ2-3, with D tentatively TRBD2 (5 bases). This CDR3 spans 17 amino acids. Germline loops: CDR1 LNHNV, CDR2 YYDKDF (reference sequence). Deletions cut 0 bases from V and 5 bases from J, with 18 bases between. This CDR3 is CATSRDIVFLAGDTQYF. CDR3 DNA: TGTGCCACCAGCAGAGATATTGTTTTCCTAGCTGGAGATACGCAGTATTTT.

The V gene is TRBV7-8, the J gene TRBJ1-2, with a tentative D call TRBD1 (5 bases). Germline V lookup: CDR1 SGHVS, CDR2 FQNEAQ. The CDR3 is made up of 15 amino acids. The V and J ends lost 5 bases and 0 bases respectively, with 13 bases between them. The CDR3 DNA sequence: TGTGCCAGCAGCCCCGGGACTCCGACTAACTATGGCTACACCTTC. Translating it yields CASSPGTPTNYGYTF.

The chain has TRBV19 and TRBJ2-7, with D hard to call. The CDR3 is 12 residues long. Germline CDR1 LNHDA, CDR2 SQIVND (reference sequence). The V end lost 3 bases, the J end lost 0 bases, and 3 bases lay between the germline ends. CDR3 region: CASSINSYEQYF. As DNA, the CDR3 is TGTGCCAGTAGTATCAACTCCTACGAGCAGTACTTC.

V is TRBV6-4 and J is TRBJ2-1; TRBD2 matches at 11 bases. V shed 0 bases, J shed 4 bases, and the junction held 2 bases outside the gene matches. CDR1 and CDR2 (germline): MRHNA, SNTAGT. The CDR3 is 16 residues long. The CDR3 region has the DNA TGTGCCAGCAGTGACTCGACTAGCGGGGATTACAATGAGCAGTTCTTC. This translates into CASSDSTSGDYNEQFF.

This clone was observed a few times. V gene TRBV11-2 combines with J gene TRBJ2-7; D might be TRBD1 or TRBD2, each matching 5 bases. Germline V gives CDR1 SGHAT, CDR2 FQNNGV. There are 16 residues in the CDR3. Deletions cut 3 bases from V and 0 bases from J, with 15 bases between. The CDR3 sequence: CASSFTWDESSYEQYF. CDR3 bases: TGTGCCAGCAGCTTCACCTGGGACGAGAGCTCCTACGAGCAGTACTTC.

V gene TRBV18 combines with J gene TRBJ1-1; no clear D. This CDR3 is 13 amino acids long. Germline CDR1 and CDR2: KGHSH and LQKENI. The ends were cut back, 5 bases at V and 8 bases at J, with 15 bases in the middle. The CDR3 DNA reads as TGTGCCAGCTCAGAGTCCCGGGAATACGAAGCTTTCTTT. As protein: CASSESREYEAFF.

CDR3 coding DNA: TGTGCCAGCAGTCCAGGGTATTCAGAGACCCAGTACTTC. Protein sequence: CASSPGYSETQYF. The J gene is TRBJ2-5, the V gene TRBV11-2; possibly TRBD1 for D (5 bases). Trimming cost V 6 bases and J 4 bases, with 12 bases left between them. The CDR3 loop spans 13 amino acids. The germline V gene encodes CDR1 SGHAT and CDR2 FQNNGV.

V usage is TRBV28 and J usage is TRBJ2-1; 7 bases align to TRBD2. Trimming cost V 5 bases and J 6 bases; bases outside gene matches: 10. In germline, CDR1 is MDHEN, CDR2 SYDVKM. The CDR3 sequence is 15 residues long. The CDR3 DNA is TGTGCCAGCAGTCCCCCCCGGGGGGAGGGCAATGAGCAGTTCTTC. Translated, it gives CASSPPRGEGNEQFF.

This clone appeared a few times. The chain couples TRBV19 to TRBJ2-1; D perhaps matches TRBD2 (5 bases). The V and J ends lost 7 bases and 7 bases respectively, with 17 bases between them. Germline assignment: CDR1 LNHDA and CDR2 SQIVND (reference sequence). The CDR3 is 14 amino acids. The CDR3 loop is CASTHEGRRNEQFF. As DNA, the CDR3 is TGTGCCAGTACGCATGAGGGCCGCCGGAATGAGCAGTTCTTC.

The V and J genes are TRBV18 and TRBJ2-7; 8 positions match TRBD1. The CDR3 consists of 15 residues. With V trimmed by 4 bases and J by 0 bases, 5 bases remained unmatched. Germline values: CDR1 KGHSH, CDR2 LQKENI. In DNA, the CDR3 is TGTGCCAGCTCACGAAGACAGGGGAGCTCCTACGAGCAGTACTTC. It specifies CASSRRQGSSYEQYF.

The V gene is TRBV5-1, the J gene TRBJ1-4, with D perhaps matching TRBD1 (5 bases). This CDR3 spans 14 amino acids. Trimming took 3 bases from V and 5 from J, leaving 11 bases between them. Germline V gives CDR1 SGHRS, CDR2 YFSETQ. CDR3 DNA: TGCGCCAGCAGCTGGGGGTCGGTGAATGAAAAACTGTTTTTT. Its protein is CASSWGSVNEKLFF.

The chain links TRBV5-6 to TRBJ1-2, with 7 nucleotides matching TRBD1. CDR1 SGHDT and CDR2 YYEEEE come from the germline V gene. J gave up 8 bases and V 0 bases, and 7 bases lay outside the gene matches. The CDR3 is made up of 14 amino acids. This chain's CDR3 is CASSLGQGGPGYTF. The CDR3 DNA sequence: TGTGCCAGCAGCTTGGGACAGGGAGGTCCCGGCTACACCTTC.

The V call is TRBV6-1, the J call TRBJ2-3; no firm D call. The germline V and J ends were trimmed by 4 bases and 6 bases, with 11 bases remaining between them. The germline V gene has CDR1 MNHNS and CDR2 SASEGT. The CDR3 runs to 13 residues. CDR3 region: CASSGRTLDTQYF. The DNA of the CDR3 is TGTGCCAGCAGTGGCCGCACCCTGGATACGCAGTATTTT.

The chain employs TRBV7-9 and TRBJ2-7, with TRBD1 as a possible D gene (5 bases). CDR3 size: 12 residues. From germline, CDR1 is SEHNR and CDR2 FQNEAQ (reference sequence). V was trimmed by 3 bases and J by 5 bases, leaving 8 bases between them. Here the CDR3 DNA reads TGTGCCAGCAGCTTCAAGGGGCACGAGCAGTACTTC. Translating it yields CASSFKGHEQYF. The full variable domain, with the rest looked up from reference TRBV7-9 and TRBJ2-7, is DTGVSQNPRHKITKRGQNVTFRCDPISEHNRLYWYRQTLGQGPEFLTYFQNEAQLEKSRLLSDRFSAERPKGSFSTLEIQRTEQGDSAMYLCASSFKGHEQYFGPGTRLTVT.

This chain's CDR3 is CASSLYKNTQYF. In nucleotides, the CDR3 is TGTGCCAGCAGTTTGTACAAAAATACGCAGTATTTT. The chain has TRBV28 and TRBJ2-3, with D unresolved. This CDR3 is 12 amino acids long. Germline V lookup: CDR1 MDHEN, CDR2 SYDVKM. V shed 3 bases and J shed 7 bases, with 8 bases lying between them.

CDR3: CATTRDRNQPQHF. As DNA, the CDR3 is TGTGCCACTACCCGAGACAGGAATCAGCCCCAGCATTTT. The rearrangement joins TRBV18 to TRBJ1-5; perhaps TRBD1 as D (6 bases). The CDR3 extends over 13 amino acids. Deletions cut 10 bases from V and 4 bases from J, with 14 bases between. CDR1 and CDR2 from the germline V gene are KGHSH and LQKENI.

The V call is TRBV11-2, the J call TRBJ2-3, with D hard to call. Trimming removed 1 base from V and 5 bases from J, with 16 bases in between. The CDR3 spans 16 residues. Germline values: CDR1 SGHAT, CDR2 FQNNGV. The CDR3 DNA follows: TGTGCCAGCAGCTTAGGAGCCAGCTTATTCCTAGATACGCAGTATTTT. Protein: CASSLGASLFLDTQYF. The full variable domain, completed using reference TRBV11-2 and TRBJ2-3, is EAGVAQSPRYKIIEKRQSVAFWCNPISGHATLYWYQQILGQGPKLLIQFQNNGVVDDSQLPKDRFSAERLKGVDSTLKIQPAKLEDSAVYLCASSLGASLFLDTQYFGPGTRLTVL.

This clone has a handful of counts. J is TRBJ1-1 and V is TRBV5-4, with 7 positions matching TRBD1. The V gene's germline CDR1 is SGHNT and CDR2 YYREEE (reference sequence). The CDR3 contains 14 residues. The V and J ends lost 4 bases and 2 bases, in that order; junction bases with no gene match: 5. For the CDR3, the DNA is TGTGCCAGCAGCGTCGACAGGGCAAACACTGAAGCTTTCTTT. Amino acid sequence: CASSVDRANTEAFF.